Below are 30 T cell receptor beta chains sequenced from a single sample in a study of blood T cell repertoires in COVID-19. Using immunoSEQ multiplex PCR, the repertoire was profiled, and TCRdb retains in-frame clones only, with some absent. This table has tens of thousands of clones, roughly four fifths appearing once. The sample comprised peripheral blood. These receptors all stem from a woman aged 55-69 years with acute or convalescent COVID-19.

The chain employs TRBV7-6 and TRBJ2-7, with 11 bases that match TRBD1. The CDR3 sequence is 13 residues long. Germline V gene sequence: CDR1 SGHVS, CDR2 FNYEAQ. The trim removed 4 bases at V and 6 bases at J, leaving 2 bases unmatched. CDR3 sequence: CASSWGTGGEQYF. For the CDR3, the DNA is TGTGCCAGCAGCTGGGGGACAGGGGGCGAGCAGTACTTC.

V gene TRBV6-1 combines with J gene TRBJ2-1; 8 nucleotides match TRBD2. The germline V gene encodes CDR1 MNHNS and CDR2 SASEGT. V gave up 3 bases and J gave up 8 bases; unmatched junction bases: 12. This CDR3 has 16 amino acids. In DNA form, the CDR3 reads TGTGCCAGCAGTGACGGCCCGGGACTAGAGTTTGATGAGCAGTTCTTC. Residues: CASSDGPGLEFDEQFF.

The V gene is TRBV30, the J gene TRBJ1-4; 7 bases agree with TRBD1. Unmatched junction bases numbered 10, after V lost 6 bases and J lost 6 bases. This CDR3 contains 14 residues. Germline CDR1 GTSNPN, CDR2 SVGIG (reference sequence). The CDR3 region has the DNA TGTGCCTGCCCAAATACAGGGGCTGATGAAAAACTGTTTTTT. It translates to CACPNTGADEKLFF.

The V gene is TRBV6-1, the J gene TRBJ1-5; maybe TRBD1 (5 bases). Germline assignment: CDR1 MNHNS and CDR2 SASEGT. This CDR3 region has 16 residues. The V and J ends lost 1 base and 2 bases respectively, with 12 bases between them. The DNA for the CDR3 is TGTGCCAGCAGTGAAGATTCGGGGGAAGGCAATCAGCCCCAGCATTTT. It encodes CASSEDSGEGNQPQHF.

The V gene is TRBV6-5, the J gene TRBJ2-7; D may be TRBD1 (6 bases). The germline V gene has CDR1 MNHEY and CDR2 SVGAGI. This CDR3 is 14 amino acids long. V was trimmed by 8 bases and J by 3 bases, leaving 17 bases between them. The CDR3 DNA reads as TGTGCCAGCTCTTCAGCGGACAGTATCTACGAGCAGTACTTC. This encodes CASSSADSIYEQYF.

The chain carries TRBV6-5 and TRBJ1-4, with unresolved D. Germline assignment: CDR1 MNHEY and CDR2 SVGAGI. V gave up 0 bases and J gave up 6 bases, with 11 bases separating them. The CDR3 covers 15 residues. CDR3 DNA: TGTGCCAGCAGTTACTCCCTAGGAGATCATGAAAAACTGTTTTTT. Translating it yields CASSYSLGDHEKLFF.

This clone appeared a single time. This rearrangement joins TRBV15 to TRBJ2-1; D might be TRBD1 (6 bases). Germline V gives CDR1 LNHNV, CDR2 YYDKDF (reference sequence). V lost 3 bases to trimming and J lost 0 bases, with 12 bases between them. This CDR3 comprises 16 residues. CDR3: CATSRTTGSSYNEQFF. CDR3 nucleotide sequence: TGTGCCACCAGCAGGACAACAGGGAGCTCCTACAATGAGCAGTTCTTC.

This chain links TRBV20-1 with TRBJ1-2; D is unresolved. The CDR3 extends over 11 amino acids. Germline assignment: CDR1 DFQATT and CDR2 SNEGSKA (reference sequence). The germline V and J ends were trimmed by 6 bases and 7 bases, with 12 bases remaining between them. The CDR3 region has the DNA TGCAGTGCCACCCGGACTTCTGGCTACACCTTC. This gives the protein CSATRTSGYTF.

On this clone: The junction and the germline gene differ at one end; a read error may be behind it. The chain recombines TRBV7-7 with TRBJ2-7; 8 nucleotides match TRBD1. Per germline, CDR1 SSHAT and CDR2 FNYEAQ (reference sequence). CDR3 length equals 15 residues. The CDR3, as DNA: TGTGCTAGCAGCTTGGGACCAGGGGGCAACTACGAGCAGTACTTC. Protein: CASSLGPGGNYEQYF.

The rearrangement joins TRBV5-1 to TRBJ1-4; 10 bases line up with TRBD1. Germline V gene sequence: CDR1 SGHRS, CDR2 YFSETQ. With V trimmed by 3 bases and J by 5 bases, 10 bases remained unmatched. The CDR3 has 17 amino acids. CDR3 loop: CASSSGGADRGNEKLFF. The DNA of the CDR3 is TGCGCCAGCAGCTCTGGTGGGGCGGACAGGGGGAATGAAAAACTGTTTTTT.

The chain recombines TRBV11-3 with TRBJ2-5, with 8 positions matching TRBD1. The V and J ends lost 1 base and 4 bases, in that order; junction bases with no gene match: 5. Germline assignment: CDR1 SGHNT and CDR2 YENEEA. This CDR3 is 15 amino acids long. In DNA form, the CDR3 reads TGTGCCAGCAGCTTAGGACAGGGGTCACGAGAGACCCAGTACTTC. This translates into CASSLGQGSRETQYF. Full variable domain (remainder filled in from reference TRBV11-3 and TRBJ2-5): EAGVVQSPRYKIIEKKQPVAFWCNPISGHNTLYWYLQNLGQGPELLIRYENEEAVDDSQLPKDRFSAERLKGVDSTLKIQPAELGDSAVYLCASSLGQGSRETQYFGPGTRLLVL.

The chain uses TRBV6-5 and TRBJ1-6; 9 nucleotides line up with TRBD1. The germline CDR1 and CDR2 sequences are MNHEY and SVGAGI. The CDR3 runs 16 residues. V shed 3 bases and J 4 bases; nucleotides not matched to a gene: 4. In DNA, the CDR3 is TGTGCCAGCAGTTATGATGGGACAGGGTATAATTCACCCCTCCACTTT. Protein sequence: CASSYDGTGYNSPLHF.

This sequence joins TRBV4-1 and TRBJ1-5; the match to TRBD1 covers 9 bases. V shed 0 bases, J shed 6 bases, and the junction held 6 bases outside the gene matches. CDR1 is MGHRA and CDR2 is YSYEKL in the germline V gene. The CDR3 has 16 residues. The CDR3 sequence is CASSQEDRGASQPQHF. Written as DNA, the CDR3 is TGCGCCAGCAGCCAAGAAGACAGGGGGGCAAGTCAGCCCCAGCATTTT.

This CDR3 reads CASNGRGENTGELFF. For the CDR3, the DNA is TGCGCCAGCAACGGCAGGGGGGAAAACACCGGGGAGCTGTTTTTT. The chain employs TRBV5-1 and TRBJ2-2, with D perhaps matching TRBD1 (7 bases). Germline CDR1 and CDR2: SGHRS and YFSETQ. V was shortened by 6 bases and J by 2 bases, with 14 bases between the two germline ends. There are 15 residues in the CDR3.

This chain joins TRBV13 and TRBJ2-1, with a tentative D call TRBD2 (7 bases). Germline V gene lookup returns CDR1 PRHDT and CDR2 FYEKMQ (reference sequence). Trimming left V 5 bases short and J 12 bases short, with 11 bases between. CDR3 length: 11 amino acids. CDR3 nucleotides: TGTGCCAGCAGCCGGAGGGGGGGGCAGTTCTTC. As protein: CASSRRGGQFF.

A single count supports this clone. The chain joins TRBV7-9 to TRBJ2-7; tentatively, D is TRBD2 (6 bases). V was cut by 1 base and J by 7 bases, with 8 bases left in between. The CDR3 contains 12 residues. CDR1 is SEHNR, CDR2 FQNEAQ, per germline (reference sequence). CDR3 loop: CASSLGDLEQYF. CDR3 sequence (DNA): TGTGCCAGCAGCTTAGGGGACTTAGAGCAGTACTTC.

This clone has only a few counts. The chain uses TRBV9 and TRBJ2-2, with D possibly matching TRBD1 (6 bases). This CDR3 comprises 17 residues. V gave up 4 bases and J gave up 2 bases, with 18 bases separating them. The germline V gene has CDR1 SGDLS and CDR2 YYNGEE. The CDR3 bases are TGTGCCAGCAGCACCAGGACAGATGTAATAAACACCGGGGAGCTGTTTTTT. It codes for CASSTRTDVINTGELFF.

A single count supports this clone. The V gene is TRBV18, the J gene TRBJ1-6; TRBD1 matches at 7 bases. CDR1 and CDR2 (germline): KGHSH, LQKENI. V shed 6 bases, J shed 5 bases, and the junction held 7 bases outside the gene matches. The CDR3 is 15 residues long. The CDR3 nucleotides read TGTGCCAGCTCCCGAGGGACAGCCGATAATTCACCCCTCCACTTT. As protein: CASSRGTADNSPLHF.

This chain joins TRBV24-1 and TRBJ1-5, with TRBD1 as a possible D gene (5 bases). Per germline, CDR1 KGHDR and CDR2 SFDVKD. This CDR3 region has 15 residues. Trimming shortened V by 4 bases and J by 4 bases, and 13 bases separated the two germline ends. The CDR3 loop is CATSDPDSPNQPQHF. The CDR3 nucleotides read TGTGCCACCAGTGACCCCGACAGCCCAAATCAGCCCCAGCATTTT.

The rearrangement joins TRBV5-1 to TRBJ1-1; a possible D gene is TRBD1 (6 bases). V was clipped by 2 bases and J by 5 bases, with 10 bases between them. Per germline, CDR1 SGHRS and CDR2 YFSETQ. The CDR3 sequence is 13 residues long. Written as DNA, the CDR3 is TGCGCCAGCAGCTTCTTTCAGGGGACTGAAGCTTTCTTT. It translates to CASSFFQGTEAFF.

This chain links TRBV4-1 with TRBJ1-3; D gene uncertain. V lost 5 bases to trimming and J lost 4 bases, with 9 bases between them. CDR1 is MGHRA, CDR2 YSYEKL, per germline. This CDR3 has 13 residues. CDR3 DNA sequence: TGCGCCAGCAGCTCCTCACAGGGAAACACCATATATTTT. Encoded protein: CASSSSQGNTIYF.

V is TRBV18 and J is TRBJ1-5; TRBD1 aligns across 7 bases. The CDR3 has 16 residues. The germline V gene encodes CDR1 KGHSH and CDR2 LQKENI. Trimming took 5 bases from V and 6 from J; bases not matched to a gene: 13. CDR3 protein: CASSNTRQGKGQPQHF. In DNA, the CDR3 is TGTGCCAGCTCAAATACGAGACAGGGTAAGGGTCAGCCCCAGCATTTT.

The chain employs TRBV4-2 and TRBJ2-7, with 8 bases that match TRBD1. Unmatched junction bases numbered 9, after V lost 6 bases and J lost 2 bases. Germline V gene data show CDR1 as LGHNA and CDR2 as YNFKEQ. The CDR3 contains 15 residues. CDR3 in DNA: TGTGCCAGCAGACCTCGACAGGGGACCGCCTACGAGCAGTACTTC. This encodes CASRPRQGTAYEQYF.

The chain recombines TRBV5-5 with TRBJ2-2; D perhaps matches TRBD1 (6 bases). There are 17 residues in the CDR3. Germline CDR1 reads SGHKS; CDR2 reads YYEKEE (reference sequence). The V end lost 0 bases, the J end lost 3 bases, and 15 bases lay between the germline ends. The CDR3 sequence: CASSLALRQVDTGELFF. Here the CDR3 DNA reads TGTGCCAGCAGCTTGGCCCTAAGACAGGTGGACACCGGGGAGCTGTTTTTT.

This chain uses TRBV6-5 with TRBJ1-2, with a weak D call TRBD1 (6 bases). The germline V gene has CDR1 MNHEY and CDR2 SVGAGI. V lost 0 bases, J lost 4 bases, and 9 bases lay in between. The CDR3 runs to 14 residues. In DNA form, the CDR3 reads TGTGCCAGCAGTTACTCGGGGACATCCTATGGCTACACCTTC. This encodes CASSYSGTSYGYTF.

V gene TRBV6-5 combines with J gene TRBJ2-1; the D gene is possibly TRBD2 (5 bases). V gave up 7 bases and J gave up 7 bases, with 14 bases separating them. CDR3 size: 13 residues. Germline CDR1 and CDR2: MNHEY and SVGAGI. CDR3 protein: CASTTPGLNEQFF. CDR3 nucleotides: TGTGCCAGCACAACACCGGGGTTGAATGAGCAGTTCTTC.

This clone has just one count. This chain links TRBV2 with TRBJ2-7; D not certain. The CDR3 has 13 residues. Germline loops: CDR1 SNHLY, CDR2 FYNNEI. V gave up 7 bases and J gave up 3 bases, with 13 bases separating them. CDR3 sequence: CASTLHPGYEQYF. The CDR3, as DNA: TGTGCCAGCACACTTCACCCAGGCTACGAGCAGTACTTC.

This clone has only one observation. The chain has TRBV18 and TRBJ2-7; tentative D call: TRBD2 (5 bases). The V end lost 0 bases, the J end lost 7 bases, and 7 bases lay between the germline ends. The CDR3 has 12 amino acids. Germline assignment: CDR1 KGHSH and CDR2 LQKENI. CDR3 protein: CASSPPAGEQYF. CDR3 sequence (DNA): TGTGCCAGCTCACCACCGGCGGGTGAGCAGTACTTC.

The CDR3 DNA reads as TGTGCCATCAGCCATGGGACAGGGGTAGATCAGCCCCAGCATTTT. Residues: CAISHGTGVDQPQHF. This chain links TRBV10-3 with TRBJ1-5, with 10 positions matching TRBD1. Germline trimming cut 6 bases from V and 5 bases from J; bases unmatched to any gene: 7. This CDR3 region has 15 residues. The germline V gene has CDR1 ENHRY and CDR2 SYGVKD.

The V call is TRBV7-9, the J call TRBJ2-7, with a tentative D call TRBD2 (5 bases). Germline CDR1 reads SEHNR; CDR2 reads FQNEAQ (reference sequence). The CDR3 sequence is 14 residues long. V lost 3 bases and J 4 bases, leaving 13 bases between the germline ends. The CDR3 region is CASSFQAGPYEQYF. The CDR3 nucleotides read TGTGCCAGCAGCTTTCAGGCGGGTCCTTACGAGCAGTACTTC.